This TCR beta chain originates from a study of T cell repertoires in cytomegalovirus infection. This clonotype was detected only a few times. TCRdb fed the reads into MiXCR, producing one record per CDR3 protein. Of about 260,000 distinct CDR3 sequences in the sample, roughly 13% were seen once. The sample comprised PBMCs. The origin of this receptor is a human donor in good health (CMV status not recorded). Some clones in this sample may be carry-over from other donors' samples.

CDR3 sequence: CASSWKTSGTSTDTQYF. CDR3 coding DNA: TGCGCCAGCAGCTGGAAGACTAGCGGAACTAGCACAGATACGCAGTATTTT. This chain links TRBV5-1 with TRBJ2-3; 9 bases agree with TRBD2. CDR3 length: 17 amino acids. CDR1 is SGHRS, CDR2 YFSETQ, per germline. With 3 bases clipped from V and 0 bases from J, the junction kept 8 bases outside the gene matches.